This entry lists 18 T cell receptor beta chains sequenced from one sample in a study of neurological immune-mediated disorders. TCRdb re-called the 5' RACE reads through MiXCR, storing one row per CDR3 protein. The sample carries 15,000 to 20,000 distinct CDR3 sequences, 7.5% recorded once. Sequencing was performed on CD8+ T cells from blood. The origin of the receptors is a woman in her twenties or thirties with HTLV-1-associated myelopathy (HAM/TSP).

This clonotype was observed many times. This chain's CDR3 is CSARDRKGQGSGANVLTF. The CDR3 nucleotides read TGCAGTGCTAGAGATCGAAAGGGACAGGGGTCTGGGGCCAACGTCCTGACTTTC. This chain links TRBV20-1 with TRBJ2-6; 10 nucleotides line up with TRBD1. V lost 0 bases, J lost 1 base, and 6 bases stayed unmatched. Germline V gene sequence: CDR1 DFQATT, CDR2 SNEGSKA (reference sequence). CDR3 size: 18 residues.

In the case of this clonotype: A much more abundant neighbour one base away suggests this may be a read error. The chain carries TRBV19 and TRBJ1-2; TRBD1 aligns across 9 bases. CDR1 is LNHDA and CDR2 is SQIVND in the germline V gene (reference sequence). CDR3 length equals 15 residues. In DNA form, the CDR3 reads TGTGCCAGTAGTGCCGGGACAGGGACATTCTATGGCTACAACTTC. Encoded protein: CASSAGTGTFYGYNF.

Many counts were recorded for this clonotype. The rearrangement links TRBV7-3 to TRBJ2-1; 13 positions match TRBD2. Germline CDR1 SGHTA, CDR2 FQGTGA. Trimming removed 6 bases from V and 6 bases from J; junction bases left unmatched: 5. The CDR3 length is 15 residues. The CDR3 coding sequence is TGTGCCAGCAGTCCAGGACTAGCGGGGGTCAATGAGCAGTTCTTC. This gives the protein CASSPGLAGVNEQFF.

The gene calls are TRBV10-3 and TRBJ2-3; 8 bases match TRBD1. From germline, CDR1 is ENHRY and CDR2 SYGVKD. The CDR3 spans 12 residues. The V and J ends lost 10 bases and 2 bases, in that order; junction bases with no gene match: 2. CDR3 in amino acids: CATTGVTDTQYF. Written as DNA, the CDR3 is TGTGCCACGACAGGGGTCACAGATACGCAGTATTTT.

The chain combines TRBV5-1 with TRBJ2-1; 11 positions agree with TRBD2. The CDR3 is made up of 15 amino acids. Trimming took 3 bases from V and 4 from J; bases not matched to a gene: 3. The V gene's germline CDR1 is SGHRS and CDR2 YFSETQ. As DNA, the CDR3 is TGCGCCAGCAGCTACACTAGCGGGGGTTACAATGAGCAGTTCTTC. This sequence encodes CASSYTSGGYNEQFF.

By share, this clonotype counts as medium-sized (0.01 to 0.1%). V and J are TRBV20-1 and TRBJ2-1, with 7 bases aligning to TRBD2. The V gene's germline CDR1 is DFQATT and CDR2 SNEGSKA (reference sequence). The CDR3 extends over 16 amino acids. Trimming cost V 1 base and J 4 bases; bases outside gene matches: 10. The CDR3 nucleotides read TGCAGTGCTAGAGGGTTGACTAGCAAAGAGTACAATGAGCAGTTCTTC. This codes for CSARGLTSKEYNEQFF.

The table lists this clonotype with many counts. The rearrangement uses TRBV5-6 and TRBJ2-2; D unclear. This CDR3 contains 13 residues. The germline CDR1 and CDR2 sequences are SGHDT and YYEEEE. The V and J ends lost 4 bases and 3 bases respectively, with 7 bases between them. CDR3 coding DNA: TGTGCCAGCAGCCGTGGGGACACCGGGGAGCTGTTTTTT. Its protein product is CASSRGDTGELFF.

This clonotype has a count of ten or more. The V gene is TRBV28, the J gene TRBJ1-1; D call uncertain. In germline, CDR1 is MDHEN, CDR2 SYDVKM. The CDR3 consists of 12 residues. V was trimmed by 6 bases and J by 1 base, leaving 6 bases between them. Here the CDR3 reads CASRIRNTEAFF. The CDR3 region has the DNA TGTGCCAGCAGGATCCGGAACACTGAAGCTTTCTTT.

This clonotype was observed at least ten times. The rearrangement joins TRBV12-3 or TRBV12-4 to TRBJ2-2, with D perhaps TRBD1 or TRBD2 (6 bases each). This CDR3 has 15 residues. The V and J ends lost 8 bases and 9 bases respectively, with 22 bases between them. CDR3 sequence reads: CASSWVGGTSRELFF. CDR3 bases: TGTGCCAGCTCCTGGGTGGGGGGCACGAGCAGGGAGCTGTTTTTT.

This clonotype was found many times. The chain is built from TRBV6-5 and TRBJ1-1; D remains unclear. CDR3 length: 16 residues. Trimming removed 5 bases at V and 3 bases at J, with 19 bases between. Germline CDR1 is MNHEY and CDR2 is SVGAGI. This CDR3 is CASSHPPGFGYTEAFF. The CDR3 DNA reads TGTGCCAGCAGTCACCCCCCCGGGTTCGGATACACTGAAGCTTTCTTT.

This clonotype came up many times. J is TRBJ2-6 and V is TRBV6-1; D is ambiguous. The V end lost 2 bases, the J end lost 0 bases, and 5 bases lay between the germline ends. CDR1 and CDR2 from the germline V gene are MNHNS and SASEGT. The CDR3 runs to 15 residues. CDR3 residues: CASSESSSGANVLTF. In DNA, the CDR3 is TGTGCCAGCAGTGAATCTAGCTCTGGGGCCAACGTCCTGACTTTC.

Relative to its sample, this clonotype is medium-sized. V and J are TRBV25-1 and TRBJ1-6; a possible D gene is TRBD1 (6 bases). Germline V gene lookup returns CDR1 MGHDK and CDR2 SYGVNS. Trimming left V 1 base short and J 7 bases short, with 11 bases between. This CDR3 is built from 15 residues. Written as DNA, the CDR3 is TGTGCCAGCAGTGAATGGGGCAGGGGAAATTCACCCCTCCACTTT. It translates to CASSEWGRGNSPLHF. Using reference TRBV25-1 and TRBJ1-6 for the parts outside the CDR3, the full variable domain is EADIYQTPRYLVIGTGKKITLECSQTMGHDKMYWYQQDPGMELHLIHYSYGVNSTEKGDLSSESTVSRIRTEHFPLTLESARPSHTSQYLCASSEWGRGNSPLHFGNGTRLTVT.

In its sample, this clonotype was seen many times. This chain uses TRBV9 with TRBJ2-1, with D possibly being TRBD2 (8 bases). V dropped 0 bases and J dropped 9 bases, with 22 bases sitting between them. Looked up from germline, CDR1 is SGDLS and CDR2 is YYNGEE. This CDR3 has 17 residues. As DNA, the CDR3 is TGTGCCAGCAGCGTAGGTAATTCGGGGGGGGCAGGGGGTGAGCAGTTCTTC. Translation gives CASSVGNSGGAGGEQFF.

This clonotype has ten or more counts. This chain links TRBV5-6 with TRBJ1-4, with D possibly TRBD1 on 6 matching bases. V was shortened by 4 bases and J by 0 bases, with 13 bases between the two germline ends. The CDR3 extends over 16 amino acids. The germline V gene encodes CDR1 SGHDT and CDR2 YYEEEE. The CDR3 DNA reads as TGTGCCAGCAGCCAGACAACAGGGACAACTAATGAAAAACTGTTTTTT. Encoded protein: CASSQTTGTTNEKLFF.

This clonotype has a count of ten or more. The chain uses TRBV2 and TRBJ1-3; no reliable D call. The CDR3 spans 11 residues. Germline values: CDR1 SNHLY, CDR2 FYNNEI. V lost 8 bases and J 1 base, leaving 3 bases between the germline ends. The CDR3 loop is CASQSGNTIYF. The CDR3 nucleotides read TGTGCCAGCCAATCTGGAAACACCATATATTTT.

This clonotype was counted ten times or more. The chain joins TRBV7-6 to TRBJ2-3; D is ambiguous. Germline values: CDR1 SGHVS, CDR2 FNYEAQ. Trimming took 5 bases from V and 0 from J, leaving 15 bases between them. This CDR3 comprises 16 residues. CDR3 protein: CASSQRTRTSTDTQYF. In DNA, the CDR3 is TGTGCCAGCAGCCAACGGACCAGAACTAGCACAGATACGCAGTATTTT.

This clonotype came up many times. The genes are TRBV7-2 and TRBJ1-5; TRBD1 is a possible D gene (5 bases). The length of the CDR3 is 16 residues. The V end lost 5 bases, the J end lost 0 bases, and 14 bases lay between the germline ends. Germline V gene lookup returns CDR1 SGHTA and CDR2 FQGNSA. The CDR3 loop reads CASSPTTASSNQPQHF. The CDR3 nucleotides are TGTGCCAGCAGCCCCACGACAGCAAGTAGCAATCAGCCCCAGCATTTT.

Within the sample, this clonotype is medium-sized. CDR3 sequence (DNA): TGTGCCATCAGTGAGTTACAGGGGGCACTAGCGGGGAGCTCCTACAATGAGCAGTTCTTC. Amino acids: CAISELQGALAGSSYNEQFF. The chain combines TRBV10-3 with TRBJ2-1, with D perhaps TRBD2 (10 bases). Germline CDR1 reads ENHRY; CDR2 reads SYGVKD. Trimming removed 1 base from V and 0 bases from J, with 22 bases in between. The CDR3 loop spans 20 amino acids.